The 6 T cell receptor beta chains presented below share a single source sample, sequenced in a study of T cell changes during pregnancy in multiple sclerosis. This table comes from immunoSEQ multiplex PCR, and its TCRdb copy is limited to in-frame clones, with some not included. The table shows about 75,000 clones, with 90% to 95% occurring only once. The source was CD4+ T cells from peripheral blood mononuclear cells, collected before pregnancy. These receptors were taken from a female donor with multiple sclerosis, enrolled in a pregnancy study.

This chain connects TRBV12-2 to TRBJ2-1; no check of the table's D call, TRBD2, against the DNA was made. TRBV12-2 is tagged as a pseudogene. The CDR3 is 15 residues long. CDR3 nucleotides: TGTGCAAGTCGCTCGACTAGCGGGAGCTACAATGAGCAGTTCTTC. Protein product: CASRSTSGSYNEQFF.

This chain uses TRBV11-2 with TRBJ2-7, with TRBD1 identical over 7 bases. Germline CDR1 is SGHAT and CDR2 is FQNNGV. With V trimmed by 6 bases and J by 4 bases, 6 bases remained unmatched. The CDR3 contains 13 residues. CDR3 bases: TGTGCCAGCAGGATGACAGGGCCGTACGAGCAGTACTTC. This translates into CASRMTGPYEQYF.

The chain has TRBV25-1 and TRBJ1-2; tentatively, D is TRBD1 (6 bases). The CDR3 has 14 residues. Per germline, CDR1 MGHDK and CDR2 SYGVNS. Trimming took 1 base from V and 3 from J, leaving 9 bases between them. This CDR3 is CASSELQGHYGYTF. CDR3 DNA sequence: TGTGCCAGCAGTGAATTACAGGGACACTATGGCTACACCTTC.

Remarks on this clone: The sample carries other DNA sequences with the same CDR3. CDR3 nucleotides: TGTGCCAGCAGTCGGACAGGGTATGGCTACACCTTC. Encoded protein: CASSRTGYGYTF. The V call is TRBV28, the J call TRBJ1-2; 8 nucleotides match TRBD1. The CDR3 length is 12 residues. Trimming cost V 5 bases and J 5 bases; bases outside gene matches: 1. CDR1 MDHEN and CDR2 SYDVKM come from the germline V gene.

V and J are TRBV6-5 and TRBJ1-1, with D tentatively TRBD1 (6 bases). Per germline, CDR1 MNHEY and CDR2 SVGAGI. V dropped 2 bases and J dropped 3 bases, with 7 bases sitting between them. CDR3 size: 13 residues. The CDR3 loop is CASSYDRYTEAFF. The CDR3 region has the DNA TGTGCCAGCAGTTACGACAGGTACACTGAAGCTTTCTTT.

The chain joins TRBV2 to TRBJ2-1; 8 bases agree with TRBD2. V shed 1 base, J shed 1 base, and the junction held 18 bases outside the gene matches. The CDR3 runs to 21 residues. From germline, CDR1 is SNHLY and CDR2 FYNNEI. CDR3 protein: CASSEGVGTRSLFGSYNEQFF. For the CDR3, the DNA is TGTGCCAGCAGTGAAGGGGTAGGGACTAGGTCGCTTTTTGGGTCCTACAATGAGCAGTTCTTC.